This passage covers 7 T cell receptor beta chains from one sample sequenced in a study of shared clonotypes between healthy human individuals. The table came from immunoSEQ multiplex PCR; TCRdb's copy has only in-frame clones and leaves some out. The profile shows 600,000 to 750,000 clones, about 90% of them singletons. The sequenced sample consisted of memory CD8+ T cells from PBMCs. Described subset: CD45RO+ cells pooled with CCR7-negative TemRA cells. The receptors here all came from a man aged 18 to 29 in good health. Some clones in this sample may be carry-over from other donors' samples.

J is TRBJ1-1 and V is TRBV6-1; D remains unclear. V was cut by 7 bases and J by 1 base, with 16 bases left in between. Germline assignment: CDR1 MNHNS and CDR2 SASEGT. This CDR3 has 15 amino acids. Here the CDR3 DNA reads TGTGCCAGCACCGACGGTTGGCGGGGGAACACTGAAGCTTTCTTT. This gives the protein CASTDGWRGNTEAFF.

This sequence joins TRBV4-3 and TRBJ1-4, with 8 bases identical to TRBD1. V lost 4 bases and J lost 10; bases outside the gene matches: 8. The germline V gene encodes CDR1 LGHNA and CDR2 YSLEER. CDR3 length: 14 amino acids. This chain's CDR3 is CASSPGQGFTKLFF. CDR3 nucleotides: TGCGCCAGCAGCCCCGGACAGGGATTTACAAAACTGTTTTTT.

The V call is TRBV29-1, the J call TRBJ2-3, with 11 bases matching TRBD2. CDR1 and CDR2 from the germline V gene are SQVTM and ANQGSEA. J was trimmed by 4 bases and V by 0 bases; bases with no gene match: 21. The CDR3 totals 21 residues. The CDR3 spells CSVEDIWVLRASGRSADTQYF. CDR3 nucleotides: TGCAGCGTTGAAGATATTTGGGTCTTAAGGGCTAGCGGGAGGAGCGCAGATACGCAGTATTTT.

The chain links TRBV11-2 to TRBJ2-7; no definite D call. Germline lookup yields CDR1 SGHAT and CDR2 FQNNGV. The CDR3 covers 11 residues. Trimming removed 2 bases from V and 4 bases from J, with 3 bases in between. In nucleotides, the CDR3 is TGTGCCAGCAGCTTAAAGTACGAGCAGTACTTC. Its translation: CASSLKYEQYF.

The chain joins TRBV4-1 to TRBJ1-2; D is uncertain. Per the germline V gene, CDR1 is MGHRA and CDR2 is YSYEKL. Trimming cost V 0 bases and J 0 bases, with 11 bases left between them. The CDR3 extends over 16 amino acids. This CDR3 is CASSQERATPNYGYTF. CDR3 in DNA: TGCGCCAGCAGCCAAGAACGGGCAACTCCTAACTATGGCTACACCTTC.

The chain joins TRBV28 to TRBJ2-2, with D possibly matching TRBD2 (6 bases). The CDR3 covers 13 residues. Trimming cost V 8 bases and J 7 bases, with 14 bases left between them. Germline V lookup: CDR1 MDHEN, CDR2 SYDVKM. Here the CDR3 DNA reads TGTGCCAGCCGAGGAGGGTACAGCGGGGAGCTGTTTTTT. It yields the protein CASRGGYSGELFF.

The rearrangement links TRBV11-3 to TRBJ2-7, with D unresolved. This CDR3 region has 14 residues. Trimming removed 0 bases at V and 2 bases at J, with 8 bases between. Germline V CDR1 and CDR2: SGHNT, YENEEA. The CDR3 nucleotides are TGTGCCAGCAGCTTAGATTGGGGAACCTACGAGCAGTACTTC. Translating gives CASSLDWGTYEQYF.